The 25 T cell receptor beta chains below were found in one sample sequenced in a study of metastatic and nonmetastatic thyroid tumors. Nobody among the patients had been given any treatment before thyroid surgery. With MiXCR, TCRdb reprocessed the PCR reads. The sample lists under 30,000 clones; around 15% were seen once. Sequenced: blood. All receptors derive from a male donor with papillary thyroid cancer or a benign thyroid nodule (not recorded which). Some clones in this sample may be carry-over from other donors' samples.

This clone was found many times. This chain connects TRBV12-3 or TRBV12-4 to TRBJ2-5, with 9 bases aligning to TRBD2. This CDR3 is 14 amino acids long. The V and J ends lost 4 bases and 3 bases, in that order; junction bases with no gene match: 3. CDR3 DNA: TGTGCCAGCAGTTCCGCGGGAGGGGAAGAGACCCAGTACTTC. Its translation: CASSSAGGEETQYF.

V is TRBV5-1 and J is TRBJ1-2; D call uncertain. This CDR3 is 9 amino acids long. Germline V gene lookup returns CDR1 SGHRS and CDR2 YFSETQ. V lost 4 bases to trimming and J lost 14 bases, with 9 bases between them. Written as DNA, the CDR3 is TGCGCCAGCAGCCCCCGAGGGACCTTC. It translates to CASSPRGTF. The whole variable domain, remainder taken from reference TRBV5-1 and TRBJ1-2, is KAGVTQTPRYLIKTRGQQVTLSCSPISGHRSVSWYQQTPGQGLQFLFEYFSETQRNKGNFPGRFSGRQFSNSRSEMNVSTLELGDSALYLCASSPRGTFGSGTRLTVV.

This clone was counted between two and nine times. The junction departs from germline at one end; a sequencing error may be responsible. This chain joins TRBV18 and TRBJ2-7, with 8 bases identical to TRBD1. Germline V gene lookup returns CDR1 KGHSH and CDR2 LQKENI. The CDR3 length is 12 residues. The CDR3 nucleotides read TGTGCCAGCTCGCCCGACAGGGGAGGACAGCACTTC. This sequence encodes CASSPDRGGQHF.

Comments on this clone: The junction departs from germline at one end; a sequencing error may be responsible. This rearrangement joins TRBV11-3 to TRBJ2-5, with 8 bases that match TRBD2. The CDR3 extends over 17 amino acids. CDR1 is SGHNT, CDR2 YENEEA, per germline. The CDR3 is CSSSVAGLAGVRETQYF. CDR3 in DNA: TGTTCCAGCAGTGTTGCAGGACTAGCTGGAGTTCGAGAGACCCAGTACTTC.

Only a few counts were recorded for this clone. This chain connects TRBV6-5 to TRBJ1-1; D is unclear. This CDR3 spans 12 amino acids. The germline CDR1 and CDR2 sequences are MNHEY and SVGAGI. V was clipped by 8 bases and J by 5 bases, with 12 bases between them. This CDR3 reads CASGLAGTEAFF. DNA of the CDR3: TGTGCCAGCGGTTTAGCTGGTACTGAAGCTTTCTTT.

This clone was seen ten or more times. The chain recombines TRBV3-1 with TRBJ2-1; the D gene is possibly TRBD2 (6 bases). CDR3 length equals 20 residues. Per the germline V gene, CDR1 is LGHDT and CDR2 is YNNKEL (reference sequence). Trimming pared 4 bases from V and 1 base from J, leaving 26 bases between. CDR3 in DNA: TGTGCCAGCAGCCTAACGCAGGGTGGGCCGGGAGATCCTTCCTACAATGAGCAGTTCTTC. This encodes CASSLTQGGPGDPSYNEQFF.

The chain carries TRBV11-1 and TRBJ2-7; TRBD2 matches 8 bases. The germline gives CDR1 SGHAT, CDR2 FQDESV (reference sequence). The CDR3 runs to 13 residues. Trimming removed 8 bases from V and 2 bases from J; junction bases left unmatched: 5. CDR3 nucleotide sequence: TGTGCCAGCGCAGCGGGAGCCGCCTACGAGCAGTACTTC. It codes for CASAAGAAYEQYF.

The J gene is TRBJ2-1, the V gene TRBV20-1, with D hard to call. V dropped 0 bases and J dropped 3 bases, with 12 bases sitting between them. Germline CDR1 reads DFQATT; CDR2 reads SNEGSKA (reference sequence). This CDR3 has 15 amino acids. CDR3 loop: CSARDVGKDYNEQFF. CDR3 DNA: TGCAGTGCTAGAGATGTAGGCAAGGACTACAATGAGCAGTTCTTC.

This clone was counted at least ten times. The CDR3, as DNA: TGTGCCAGTAGTATAGATCATCGGACAGGGTACTATGGCTACACCTTC. Amino acids: CASSIDHRTGYYGYTF. V and J are TRBV19 and TRBJ1-2, with 8 bases fitting TRBD1. Germline lookup yields CDR1 LNHDA and CDR2 SQIVND (reference sequence). The length of the CDR3 is 16 residues. Trimming removed 0 bases from V and 3 bases from J; junction bases left unmatched: 6.

The sample holds many counts of this clone. V usage is TRBV18 and J usage is TRBJ2-7, with 7 bases identical to TRBD1. The CDR3 totals 14 residues. V lost 3 bases and J lost 2; bases outside the gene matches: 4. Germline lookup yields CDR1 KGHSH and CDR2 LQKENI. CDR3 sequence reads: CASSPPGQTYEQYF. DNA for the CDR3: TGTGCCAGCTCACCCCCGGGACAGACCTACGAGCAGTACTTC.

This clone was detected many times. The chain is built from TRBV9 and TRBJ2-1; 11 positions match TRBD2. The V gene's germline CDR1 is SGDLS and CDR2 YYNGEE. The CDR3 length is 15 residues. The V gene end was trimmed by 4 bases and the J gene end by 5 bases; junction bases not matched to a gene: 5. CDR3 sequence (DNA): TGTGCCAGCAGCCATACTAGCGGGGGCAACAATGAGCAGTTCTTC. Its protein is CASSHTSGGNNEQFF. The complete variable domain, with remaining parts taken from reference TRBV9 and TRBJ2-1, reads DSGVTQTPKHLITATGQRVTLRCSPRSGDLSVYWYQQSLDQGLQFLIQYYNGEERAKGNILERFSAQQFPDLHSELNLSSLELGDSALYFCASSHTSGGNNEQFFGPGTRLTVL.

This clone showed up many times. The chain links TRBV10-3 to TRBJ1-1, with D tentatively TRBD1 (5 bases). V was cut by 4 bases and J by 3 bases, with 9 bases left in between. The germline V gene encodes CDR1 ENHRY and CDR2 SYGVKD. There are 13 residues in the CDR3. CDR3 in amino acids: CAISVGRDTEAFF. The CDR3 DNA is TGTGCCATCAGTGTTGGCAGGGACACTGAAGCTTTCTTT.

This clone was counted many times. The V gene is TRBV29-1, the J gene TRBJ2-3; 13 bases fit TRBD2. The CDR3 loop spans 18 amino acids. Germline-derived CDR1 and CDR2 are SQVTM and ANQGSEA. Trimming cost V 7 bases and J 1 base; bases outside gene matches: 14. Here the CDR3 reads CSADGLAGVLGGTDTQYF. The CDR3 DNA reads as TGCAGCGCAGACGGACTAGCGGGAGTTCTGGGAGGCACAGATACGCAGTATTTT.

This clone turned up a few times. This chain joins TRBV27 and TRBJ1-1; D perhaps matches TRBD1 (5 bases). There are 16 residues in the CDR3. Trimming took 7 bases from V and 3 from J, leaving 21 bases between them. Germline assignment: CDR1 MNHEY and CDR2 SMNVEV (reference sequence). The CDR3 DNA follows: TGTGCCAGCATTCCCTACGACATGGGGACGGACACTGAAGCTTTCTTT. This sequence encodes CASIPYDMGTDTEAFF.

In its sample, this clone was seen many times. The chain has TRBV5-1 and TRBJ1-1; a possible D gene is TRBD1 (6 bases). The germline V gene encodes CDR1 SGHRS and CDR2 YFSETQ. With 0 bases removed from V and 2 bases from J, the gap between germline ends came to 14 bases. The CDR3 contains 16 residues. CDR3 nucleotides: TGCGCCAGCAGCTTGGCCGGAGCGGACAGCAACACTGAAGCTTTCTTT. It encodes CASSLAGADSNTEAFF. Full variable domain (remainder filled in from reference TRBV5-1 and TRBJ1-1): KAGVTQTPRYLIKTRGQQVTLSCSPISGHRSVSWYQQTPGQGLQFLFEYFSETQRNKGNFPGRFSGRQFSNSRSEMNVSTLELGDSALYLCASSLAGADSNTEAFFGQGTRLTVV.

Many counts were recorded for this clone. The chain couples TRBV7-3 to TRBJ2-1; TRBD2 aligns across 11 bases. Germline values: CDR1 SGHTA, CDR2 FQGTGA. The CDR3 is 17 amino acids. The V and J ends lost 5 bases and 8 bases, in that order; junction bases with no gene match: 14. DNA for the CDR3: TGTGCCAGCAGCCCACAACTAGCGGGAGCTGGGTGGGATGAGCAGTTCTTC. Protein product: CASSPQLAGAGWDEQFF.

This clone appeared a few times. The genes are TRBV6-1 and TRBJ2-2; TRBD1 matches 11 bases. CDR1 and CDR2 from the germline V gene are MNHNS and SASEGT. V lost 7 bases, J lost 3 bases, and 1 base stayed unmatched. The CDR3 spans 14 residues. The CDR3: CASMGQGDTGELFF. As DNA, the CDR3 is TGTGCCAGCATGGGACAGGGGGACACCGGGGAGCTGTTTTTT.

This clone occurred a few times. A much larger clone sits a single nucleotide away, making a read error possible. The chain is built from TRBV6-1 and TRBJ2-5; D unclear. The CDR3 contains 13 residues. Deletions cut 8 bases from V and 2 bases from J, with 12 bases between. Germline CDR1 reads MNHNS; CDR2 reads SASEGT. The CDR3 DNA reads TGTGCCAGCGGTTATTCACAGCAAGAGACCCAGTACTTC. Its protein product is CASGYSQQETQYF.

The rearrangement uses TRBV12-3 or TRBV12-4 and TRBJ2-5, with 10 positions matching TRBD2. With 6 bases clipped from V and 5 bases from J, the junction kept 15 bases outside the gene matches. The CDR3 spans 17 residues. In DNA form, the CDR3 reads TGTGCCAGCAGCGCAGGGACTAGCGTTAGGGCCGGGGAGACCCAGTACTTC. It yields the protein CASSAGTSVRAGETQYF.

V gene TRBV11-3 combines with J gene TRBJ2-7; D not certain. The length of the CDR3 is 12 residues. V lost 1 base to trimming and J lost 1 base, with 2 bases between them. Germline CDR1 reads SGHNT; CDR2 reads YENEEA. The CDR3 DNA sequence: TGTGCCAGCAGCTTAGTTTCCTACGAGCAGTACTTC. Its protein is CASSLVSYEQYF. Looking up the rest from reference TRBV11-3 and TRBJ2-7 gives the full variable domain: EAGVVQSPRYKIIEKKQPVAFWCNPISGHNTLYWYLQNLGQGPELLIRYENEEAVDDSQLPKDRFSAERLKGVDSTLKIQPAELGDSAVYLCASSLVSYEQYFGPGTRLTVT.

Concerning this clone: A junction boundary mismatches the germline segment, possibly from a read error. The V gene is TRBV6-1, the J gene TRBJ2-7; unclear D gene. The germline gives CDR1 MNHNS, CDR2 SASEGT. The CDR3 extends over 15 amino acids. The DNA for the CDR3 is TGTGTCAGCAGTTACTCGCTTCATGCTGGCTACGAGCAGTACTTC. Residues: CVSSYSLHAGYEQYF.

This clone turned up a few times. V usage is TRBV12-3 or TRBV12-4 and J usage is TRBJ2-5, with 7 bases aligning to TRBD1. This CDR3 contains 18 residues. V was pared by 3 bases and J by 5 bases, with 18 bases of the junction left unmatched. For the CDR3, the DNA is TGTGCCAGCAGTTTTATCCCGCTAGGGGGCTGTTTTATTGAGACCCAGTACTTC. Translation gives CASSFIPLGGCFIETQYF.

The chain has TRBV6-5 and TRBJ2-3; D is uncertain. The length of the CDR3 is 17 residues. Trimming removed 4 bases from V and 2 bases from J, with 19 bases in between. Per the germline V gene, CDR1 is MNHEY and CDR2 is SVGAGI. This CDR3 is CASSWLLSEISTDTQYF. For the CDR3, the DNA is TGTGCCAGCAGTTGGTTGCTATCGGAGATATCCACAGATACGCAGTATTTT.

This clone was recorded many times. The chain uses TRBV3-1 and TRBJ2-5; 7 nucleotides match TRBD1. V dropped 4 bases and J dropped 3; count of bases not matched to a gene: 8. This CDR3 contains 15 residues. Germline V gives CDR1 LGHDT, CDR2 YNNKEL (reference sequence). In DNA, the CDR3 is TGTGCCAGCAGCCCCCCCGGACAGGCAAAAGAGACCCAGTACTTC. Residues: CASSPPGQAKETQYF.

The chain uses TRBV19 and TRBJ2-6; no clear D. CDR1 and CDR2 from the germline V gene are LNHDA and SQIVND (reference sequence). The CDR3 is made up of 16 amino acids. Trimming pared 8 bases from V and 2 bases from J, leaving 16 bases between. CDR3 region: CASASRERAGANVLTF. CDR3 nucleotides: TGTGCCAGTGCCTCAAGGGAAAGGGCTGGGGCCAACGTCCTGACTTTC.